The 31 T cell receptor beta chains in this list originate from one sample, sequenced in a study of blood T cells in healthy people across ages. Using a J-beta primer mix together with a sample-barcoded 5' primer, a second PCR was run for roughly 6 to 12 cycles. TCRdb redid the calling of the 5' RACE reads with MiXCR, one entry per CDR3 protein. The sample holds approximately 800,000 distinct CDR3 sequences, 46% seen once. What was sequenced was blood. These receptor sequences come from a man older than 75 in good health.

This clonotype was seen a few times. The chain carries TRBV5-1 and TRBJ1-2; D might be TRBD1 (5 bases). Germline loops: CDR1 SGHRS, CDR2 YFSETQ. V lost 0 bases, J lost 7 bases, and 22 bases lay in between. The CDR3 spans 17 residues. CDR3 nucleotide sequence: TGCGCCAGCAGCTTGGACGGCAGGGAGGGAACTTTCGGTGGCTACACCTTC. Translation: CASSLDGREGTFGGYTF.

The chain couples TRBV5-1 to TRBJ2-3, with 10 bases identical to TRBD2. CDR3 length: 16 residues. J lost 6 bases, V lost 5 bases, and 12 bases had no gene match. Germline values: CDR1 SGHRS, CDR2 YFSETQ. CDR3 nucleotide sequence: TGCGCCAGCAGGCCTACTAGCGGGACAGTGCGCGATACGCAGTATTTT. Protein product: CASRPTSGTVRDTQYF.

Comments on this clonotype: The junction does not match germline at one end; this may be a read error. The chain combines TRBV27 with TRBJ2-6; D is unclear. This CDR3 has 13 residues. Germline values: CDR1 MNHEY, CDR2 SMNVEV (reference sequence). CDR3 amino acids: CASSLNRANVLTF. CDR3 nucleotide sequence: TGTGCCAGTAGTTTAAACAGGGCCAACGTCCTGACTTTC.

The J gene is TRBJ2-1, the V gene TRBV2, with D possibly TRBD2 on 5 matching bases. CDR3 length equals 16 residues. The V end was cut by 7 bases, the J end by 0 bases, with 16 bases between. Germline V gene sequence: CDR1 SNHLY, CDR2 FYNNEI. The CDR3 DNA sequence: TGTGCCAGCAAATCCCGGGGAGTGAGCTCCTACAATGAGCAGTTCTTC. As protein: CASKSRGVSSYNEQFF.

This clonotype came up many times. This chain uses TRBV4-3 with TRBJ1-4, with D possibly being TRBD1 (5 bases). Trimming cost V 4 bases and J 0 bases, with 9 bases left between them. The CDR3 has 15 amino acids. Germline CDR1 is LGHNA and CDR2 is YSLEER. CDR3 DNA sequence: TGCGCCAGCAGCCTAGGGGTTGCAACTAATGAAAAACTGTTTTTT. Its protein is CASSLGVATNEKLFF.

The chain uses TRBV11-1 and TRBJ2-7; 7 bases map to TRBD1. TRBJ2-5 explains the end of the DNA better; the J call may be wrong. This CDR3 is built from 15 residues. Germline CDR1 is SGHAT and CDR2 is FQDESV (reference sequence). This CDR3 reads CASSLGPTGKETQYF. The DNA for the CDR3 is TGTGCCAGCAGCCTCGGGCCGACAGGGAAGGAGACCCAGTACTTC.

The chain joins TRBV5-1 to TRBJ2-1; D uncertain. The CDR3 is 13 amino acids. CDR1 SGHRS and CDR2 YFSETQ come from the germline V gene. Trimming left V 4 bases short and J 5 bases short, with 10 bases between. The CDR3 loop is CASSPALDNEQFF. The CDR3 DNA reads TGCGCCAGCAGCCCAGCGCTCGACAATGAGCAGTTCTTC.

V is TRBV9 and J is TRBJ1-1, with 9 bases identical to TRBD1. Looked up from germline, CDR1 is SGDLS and CDR2 is YYNGEE. There are 16 residues in the CDR3. J lost 0 bases, V lost 5 bases, and 8 bases had no gene match. The CDR3 is CASSSGTGYMNTEAFF. CDR3 DNA: TGTGCCAGCAGTTCCGGGACAGGGTACATGAACACTGAAGCTTTCTTT.

The chain employs TRBV5-1 and TRBJ2-3; D unclear. The CDR3 loop spans 15 amino acids. Germline V CDR1 and CDR2: SGHRS, YFSETQ. The V end lost 3 bases, the J end lost 0 bases, and 11 bases lay between the germline ends. CDR3 sequence: CASSWVGPSTDTQYF. The CDR3 nucleotides are TGCGCCAGCAGCTGGGTGGGCCCTAGCACAGATACGCAGTATTTT.

This sequence joins TRBV5-1 and TRBJ1-4; 11 positions match TRBD1. Germline loops: CDR1 SGHRS, CDR2 YFSETQ. The CDR3 totals 16 residues. V gave up 4 bases and J gave up 8 bases; unmatched junction bases: 10. In DNA form, the CDR3 reads TGCGCCAGCAGCCTTCGACCGGGACAGGGGGAGGAAAAACTGTTTTTT. Residues: CASSLRPGQGEEKLFF.

This clonotype appeared a few times. This sequence joins TRBV7-2 and TRBJ2-1; TRBD2 matches at 7 bases. The CDR3 runs 14 residues. Trimming took 4 bases from V and 9 from J; bases not matched to a gene: 9. Germline values: CDR1 SGHTA, CDR2 FQGNSA. The CDR3 DNA reads as TGTGCCAGCAGCTCCGGACTAGGCGGTGGTGAGCAGTTCTTC. This translates into CASSSGLGGGEQFF.

Concerning this clonotype itself: One end of the junction fails to match germline, which may point to a read error. V gene TRBV2 combines with J gene TRBJ2-7; a weak D match, TRBD1 (5 bases). The end of the DNA aligns better with TRBJ2-5, so the J call may be wrong. Germline values: CDR1 SNHLY, CDR2 FYNNEI. The CDR3 is 15 amino acids. This CDR3 is CAGRKDRVALETQYF. CDR3 bases: TGTGCCGGCAGGAAAGACAGAGTTGCTTTGGAGACCCAGTACTTC.

This clonotype was picked up a small number of times. This rearrangement joins TRBV29-1 to TRBJ1-1, with D uncertain. V was clipped by 6 bases and J by 12 bases, with 20 bases between them. CDR3 length equals 12 residues. Germline V gene sequence: CDR1 SQVTM, CDR2 ANQGSEA. The CDR3 loop is CSVVREGTKTFF. CDR3 DNA: TGCAGCGTGGTCCGAGAAGGAACCAAAACTTTCTTT.

This clonotype was found a few times. This chain links TRBV20-1 with TRBJ2-3, with 7 bases aligning to TRBD2. CDR1 DFQATT and CDR2 SNEGSKA come from the germline V gene (reference sequence). The length of the CDR3 is 15 residues. Trimming cost V 1 base and J 0 bases; bases outside gene matches: 4. CDR3 sequence (DNA): TGCAGTGCTAGAGGTGCGGGAGAGAGCACAGATACGCAGTATTTT. This encodes CSARGAGESTDTQYF.

The V call is TRBV30, the J call TRBJ2-5; 11 nucleotides match TRBD1. J lost 11 bases, V lost 0 bases, and 17 bases had no gene match. The CDR3 contains 17 residues. CDR1 is GTSNPN, CDR2 SVGIG, per germline (reference sequence). The CDR3 DNA reads as TGTGCCTGGAGTGTGGATTTTTTCGGACAGGGGGCGAATGAGCAGTACTTC. This encodes CAWSVDFFGQGANEQYF.

This clonotype was picked up a small number of times. V is TRBV7-3 and J is TRBJ2-3; D gene unclear. There are 13 residues in the CDR3. V was cut by 5 bases and J by 0 bases, with 6 bases left in between. From germline, CDR1 is SGHTA and CDR2 FQGTGA. In DNA form, the CDR3 reads TGTGCCAGCAGCGTTTCTAGCACAGATACGCAGTATTTT. As protein: CASSVSSTDTQYF.

This clonotype occurred a few times. The chain carries TRBV15 and TRBJ2-1, with 7 nucleotides matching TRBD2. Per germline, CDR1 LNHNV and CDR2 YYDKDF (reference sequence). The CDR3 contains 14 residues. Losses at the gene ends were 7 bases for V and 4 bases for J; bases not matched to a gene: 7. The CDR3 region has the DNA TGTGCCACCAAGAGAGAAGCGGGGTACAATGAGCAGTTCTTC. This codes for CATKREAGYNEQFF.

J is TRBJ2-3 and V is TRBV5-1; possible D gene TRBD2, 5 bases. This CDR3 spans 16 amino acids. Germline assignment: CDR1 SGHRS and CDR2 YFSETQ. Between the trimmed V and J ends, which lost 0 bases and 2 bases, there was a span of 13 bases. The CDR3 nucleotides are TGCGCCAGCAGCTTGGCCGGACTTAGATCCACAGATACGCAGTATTTT. It is translated as CASSLAGLRSTDTQYF. Drawing the rest from reference TRBV5-1 and TRBJ2-3, the complete variable domain is KAGVTQTPRYLIKTRGQQVTLSCSPISGHRSVSWYQQTPGQGLQFLFEYFSETQRNKGNFPGRFSGRQFSNSRSEMNVSTLELGDSALYLCASSLAGLRSTDTQYFGPGTRLTVL.

This clonotype was detected only a few times. The genes are TRBV12-3 or TRBV12-4 and TRBJ2-5; 12 nucleotides match TRBD2. V shed 2 bases, J shed 4 bases, and the junction held 5 bases outside the gene matches. The CDR3 consists of 16 residues. The DNA of the CDR3 is TGTGCCAGCAGTTTAAGGCTAGCGGGAGGGGGAGAGACCCAGTACTTC. It specifies CASSLRLAGGGETQYF.

This rearrangement joins TRBV5-4 to TRBJ2-1; D is perhaps TRBD1 or TRBD2 (5 bases each). Trimming stripped 3 bases from V and 2 bases from J, with 12 bases between. Germline CDR1 SGHNT, CDR2 YYREEE (reference sequence). This CDR3 is 15 amino acids long. Here the CDR3 reads CASSSRGPTYNEQFF. The DNA for the CDR3 is TGTGCCAGCAGCTCAAGGGGACCCACCTACAATGAGCAGTTCTTC. Filled out from reference TRBV5-4 and TRBJ2-1, the complete variable domain reads ETGVTQSPTHLIKTRGQQVTLRCSSQSGHNTVSWYQQALGQGPQFIFQYYREEENGRGNFPPRFSGLQFPNYSSELNVNALELDDSALYLCASSSRGPTYNEQFFGPGTRLTVL.

The V call is TRBV20-1, the J call TRBJ2-4; 7 bases match TRBD1. The J call could be wrong; TRBJ2-7 is a better fit for the DNA end. This CDR3 spans 12 amino acids. CDR1 is DFQATT, CDR2 SNEGSKA, per germline (reference sequence). The CDR3 here is CSAVTGASEQYF. The DNA of the CDR3 is TGCAGTGCCGTAACAGGGGCCAGCGAGCAGTACTTC.

The sample holds many counts of this clonotype. The chain recombines TRBV5-1 with TRBJ2-3; 14 bases are shared with TRBD2. This CDR3 spans 16 amino acids. Germline trimming cut 4 bases from V and 6 bases from J; bases unmatched to any gene: 7. Per the germline V gene, CDR1 is SGHRS and CDR2 is YFSETQ. CDR3 in DNA: TGCGCCAGCAGCCCGGGACTAGCGGGAGTCGCGGATACGCAGTATTTT. Protein sequence: CASSPGLAGVADTQYF.

This clonotype was counted only a few times. This chain joins TRBV24-1 and TRBJ2-3, with 10 bases fitting TRBD2. Losses at the gene ends were 4 bases for V and 2 bases for J; bases not matched to a gene: 5. Looked up from germline, CDR1 is KGHDR and CDR2 is SFDVKD. The CDR3 extends over 16 amino acids. CDR3 coding DNA: TGTGCCACCAGTGAACCACTAGCGGGACTCACAGATACGCAGTATTTT. Translation: CATSEPLAGLTDTQYF.

The genes are TRBV7-2 and TRBJ2-4; the match to TRBD2 covers 10 bases. The J call could be wrong; TRBJ2-7 is a better fit for the DNA end. This CDR3 contains 15 residues. The germline CDR1 and CDR2 sequences are SGHTA and FQGNSA. CDR3: CASSQGLAEHYEQYF. DNA for the CDR3: TGTGCCAGCAGCCAAGGACTAGCGGAGCACTACGAGCAGTACTTC.

This clonotype was picked up a small number of times. This chain connects TRBV6-6 to TRBJ2-7, with 9 bases matching TRBD2. The V gene's germline CDR1 is MNHNY and CDR2 SVGAGI (reference sequence). V dropped 6 bases and J dropped 4; count of bases not matched to a gene: 7. This CDR3 spans 14 amino acids. The CDR3 is CASRLAGFQYEQYF. The CDR3 region has the DNA TGTGCCAGCAGACTAGCGGGCTTTCAGTACGAGCAGTACTTC.

In this sample, this clonotype turned up a few times. The V call is TRBV20-1, the J call TRBJ1-1; tentatively, D is TRBD1 (5 bases). Trimming took 0 bases from V and 3 from J, leaving 14 bases between them. This CDR3 contains 15 residues. Germline V gives CDR1 DFQATT, CDR2 SNEGSKA (reference sequence). The CDR3 DNA is TGCAGTGCTAGAGATGTCCAGGGAGCCCACACTGAAGCTTTCTTT. Translating it yields CSARDVQGAHTEAFF.

The V and J genes are TRBV6-6 and TRBJ2-3, with TRBD2 as a possible D gene (6 bases). This CDR3 is 16 amino acids long. Per germline, CDR1 MNHNY and CDR2 SVGAGI (reference sequence). V was pared by 0 bases and J by 2 bases, with 12 bases between. The CDR3: CASSYSPGAATDTQYF. CDR3 nucleotides: TGTGCCAGCAGTTACTCGCCGGGAGCGGCCACAGATACGCAGTATTTT.

The sample holds one count of this clonotype. The V and J genes are TRBV4-2 and TRBJ1-1; D perhaps matches TRBD1 (5 bases). The CDR3 sequence is 17 residues long. The germline V and J ends were trimmed by 7 bases and 0 bases, with 21 bases remaining between them. Germline V gene data show CDR1 as LGHNA and CDR2 as YNFKEQ. The CDR3 DNA reads TGTGCCAGCACCCTTGGGTCCCAGGGCTTCATGAACACTGAAGCTTTCTTT. Residues: CASTLGSQGFMNTEAFF.

This clonotype showed up just a few times. V and J are TRBV7-3 and TRBJ2-1; the D is unclear. CDR3 size: 19 residues. V was clipped by 5 bases and J by 0 bases, with 23 bases between them. The germline gives CDR1 SGHTA, CDR2 FQGTGA. This CDR3 reads CASSPLLTPLPSSYNEQFF. The CDR3 DNA sequence: TGTGCCAGCAGCCCCCTCCTAACTCCACTACCGAGCTCCTACAATGAGCAGTTCTTC.

This clonotype was detected a few times. The rearrangement uses TRBV3-1 and TRBJ2-1; tentative D call: TRBD2 (6 bases). The CDR3 is 19 amino acids. Trimming cost V 4 bases and J 1 base, with 23 bases left between them. CDR1 and CDR2 from the germline V gene are LGHDT and YNNKEL (reference sequence). The CDR3, as DNA: TGTGCCAGCAGCCCTGTCCCGGGACCTAAACGGGAGTCCTACAATGAGCAGTTCTTC. Translating it yields CASSPVPGPKRESYNEQFF.

This chain joins TRBV11-3 and TRBJ2-7, with 10 bases aligning to TRBD2. The CDR3 sequence is 15 residues long. CDR1 is SGHNT and CDR2 is YENEEA in the germline V gene. Trimming took 4 bases from V and 0 from J; bases not matched to a gene: 3. The CDR3 nucleotides read TGTGCCAGCAGCTCCGGGACTAGCGACTCCTACGAGCAGTACTTC. This sequence encodes CASSSGTSDSYEQYF.